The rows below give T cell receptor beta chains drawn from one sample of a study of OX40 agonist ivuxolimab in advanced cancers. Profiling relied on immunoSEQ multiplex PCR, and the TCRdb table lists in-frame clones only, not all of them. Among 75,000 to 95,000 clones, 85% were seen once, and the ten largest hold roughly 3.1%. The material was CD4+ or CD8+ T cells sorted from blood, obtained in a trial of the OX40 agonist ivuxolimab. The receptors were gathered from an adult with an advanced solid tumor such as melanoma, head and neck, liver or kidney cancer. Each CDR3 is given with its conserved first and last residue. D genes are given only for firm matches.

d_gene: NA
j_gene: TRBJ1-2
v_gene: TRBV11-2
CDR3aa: CASSLALGSPYGYTF
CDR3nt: TGTGCCAGCAGCTTAGCGCTAGGGAGCCCCTATGGCTACACCTTC

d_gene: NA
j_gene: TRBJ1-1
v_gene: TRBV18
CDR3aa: CASSPPIGHTEAFF
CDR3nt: TGTGCCAGCTCACCCCCGATTGGGCACACTGAAGCTTTCTTT

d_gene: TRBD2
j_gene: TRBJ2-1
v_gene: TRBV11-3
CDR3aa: CASAREGLGSYNEQFF
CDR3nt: TGTGCCAGCGCGCGGGAGGGCCTTGGCTCCTACAATGAGCAGTTCTTC

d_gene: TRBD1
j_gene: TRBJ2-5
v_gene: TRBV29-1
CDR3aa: CSVERGPSETQYF
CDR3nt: TGCAGCGTTGAAAGGGGGCCCTCGGAGACCCAGTACTTC

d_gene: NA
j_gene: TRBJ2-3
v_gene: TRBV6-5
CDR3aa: CASSYGRGDTQYF
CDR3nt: TGTGCCAGCAGTTACGGTCGAGGAGATACGCAGTATTTT

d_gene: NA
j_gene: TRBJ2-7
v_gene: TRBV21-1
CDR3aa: CASSKRRDRRSYEQYF
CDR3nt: TGTGCCAGCAGCAAACGAAGGGACAGAAGATCCTACGAGCAGTACTTC

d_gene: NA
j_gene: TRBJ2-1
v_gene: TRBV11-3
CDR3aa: CASSVRDSGNEQFF
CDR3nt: TGTGCCAGCAGCGTCCGGGACTCCGGCAATGAGCAGTTCTTC

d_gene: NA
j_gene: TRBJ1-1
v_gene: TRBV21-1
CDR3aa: CASSKVISKSHNSGNTEAFF
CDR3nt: TGTGCCAGCAGCAAAGTTATCTCAAAGTCTCATAATAGTGGTAACACTGAAGCTTTCTTT

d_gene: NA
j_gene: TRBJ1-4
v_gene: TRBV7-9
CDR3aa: CASSLDSQIGKLFF
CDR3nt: TGTGCCAGCAGCTTGGACAGTCAAATTGGTAAACTGTTTTTT

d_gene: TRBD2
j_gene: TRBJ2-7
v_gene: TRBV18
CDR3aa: CASSPARGANYEQYF
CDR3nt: TGTGCCAGCTCTCCGGCGCGGGGGGCCAACTACGAGCAGTACTTC

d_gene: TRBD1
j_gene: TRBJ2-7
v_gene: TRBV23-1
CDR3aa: CASSQCGGNGTGGYEQYF
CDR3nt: TGCGCCAGCAGTCAATGCGGGGGCAACGGGACAGGGGGCTACGAGCAGTACTTC